The clone carrying this T cell receptor (beta chain) is a singleton in its sample. The target antigen is unknown. These data originate in a study of blood T cells in healthy people across ages. Each donor had roughly 10 milliliters of peripheral blood drawn. Findings and caveats of the study: Unsorted PBMCs prevented conclusive naive versus antigen-experienced comparison. From one million sequenced T cells, diversity estimates were lower bounds.

A second PCR of roughly 7 to 11 cycles used a sample-barcoded 5' primer and a J-beta primer mix. Each CDR3 protein gets one entry after TCRdb re-called the 5' RACE reads with MiXCR. Of 850,000 to 1,000,000 distinct CDR3 sequences listed, 45% to 60% are singletons. This TCR derives from a woman aged 60 to 75 in good health. Sequenced material: blood.

CDR3 amino acids: CSARGLGQGYEQYF. In nucleotides, the CDR3 is TGCAGTGCTAGAGGCCTCGGACAAGGCTACGAGCAGTACTTC. This chain links TRBV20-1 with TRBJ2-4; a possible D gene is TRBD1 (5 bases). TRBJ2-7 matches the DNA end more closely, so the J call is doubtful. Germline CDR1 DFQATT, CDR2 SNEGSKA (reference sequence). The CDR3 loop spans 14 amino acids.